One sample yielded the 2 T cell receptor beta chains listed below, sequenced in a study of cytomegalovirus exposure and HLA in healthy donors. The primer mix had 60 Vbeta and 13 Jbeta primers. Here immunoSEQ multiplex PCR was the method, and the copy in TCRdb shows in-frame clones only, minus some. The table lists about 140,000 clones, around 82% of them singletons. The sequencing input was PBMCs. All receptors derive from a female donor in good health and CMV-seronegative.

The J gene is TRBJ2-3, the V gene TRBV14; 9 bases agree with TRBD2. Trimming at V came to 1 base and at J to 4 bases, leaving 6 bases not matched to a gene. Germline-derived CDR1 and CDR2 are SGHDN and FVKESK. The CDR3 extends over 16 amino acids. CDR3 in amino acids: CASSQVGGGAPDTQYF. CDR3 coding DNA: TGTGCCAGCAGCCAAGTAGGCGGGGGGGCCCCAGATACGCAGTATTTT. The full variable domain, completed using reference TRBV14 and TRBJ2-3, is EAGVTQFPSHSVIEKGQTVTLRCDPISGHDNLYWYRRVMGKEIKFLLHFVKESKQDESGMPNNRFLAERTGGTYSTLKVQPAELEDSGVYFCASSQVGGGAPDTQYFGPGTRLTVL.

The sample holds a few counts of this clone. The chain links TRBV4-2 to TRBJ2-5; 9 nucleotides align to TRBD2. With V trimmed by 1 base and J by 0 bases, 6 bases remained unmatched. CDR3 length: 17 residues. Looked up from germline, CDR1 is LGHNA and CDR2 is YNFKEQ. The CDR3 DNA reads TGTGCCAGCAGCCAAGGGGGAGTAGCGGGGGACCAAGAGACCCAGTACTTC. It encodes CASSQGGVAGDQETQYF.